This T cell receptor beta chain was obtained from a study of blood T cell repertoires in COVID-19 (dated by TCRdb to the early 2020s). Broadly, across the study: Collaborator samples came from the United States, Italy and Spain and covered acute and convalescent phases of COVID-19. The prospective study material was composed of cDNA or gDNA derived from T cells, B-cell-depleted T cells, or PBMCs. The repertoires were made available in a free public database intended to serve as a resource for research on the immune response to SARS-CoV-2. Sample metadata almost always included a de-identified subject ID, COVID-19 status, age in years and sex. Where available, HLA class I and class II types were obtained from metadata supplied by the sample provider rather than from assay-based typing. The samples were drawn from two sources: the first 160 participants of the ongoing ImmuneRACE study, and 950 to 1,500 subjects contributed by 6 global collaborators. Deeply sampled blood TCRbeta repertoires from subjects exposed to, actively infected with, or recovered from COVID-19 were included in the dataset. Beyond this particular receptor, the publication reports: How much clinical and demographic metadata was included differed by source and by participant, and the metadata was provided uncurated.

TCRbeta CDR3 regions were amplified from genomic DNA using the immunoSEQ Assay, a bias-controlled multiplex PCR. From the authors' description of their analysis: Nucleated cell counts per sample were estimated from amplification of reference gene primers within the assay. To quantify the absolute abundance of each unique TCRbeta CDR3 rearrangement, sequence reads were collapsed and filtered. For each sample, productive Simpson clonality was calculated as the square root of Simpson's diversity index over productive rearrangements. The immuneACCESS repertoire file appears here via TCRdb, limited to in-frame rearrangements. These files lack a portion of the clones; in checked studies, under half of the deficit traces to unresolved V genes, and the cause of the others is not known. That table supplies the V and J calls and clone size; D and trimming were determined from the DNA. For this sample the table gives around 60,000 clones, of which about 88% were detected only once. The ten most abundant clones make up over 1% of the sample.

Each collaborating institution followed its own protocols to collect whole blood in K2EDTA tubes. Collaborator samples were shipped for TCRbeta analysis as frozen whole blood, isolated PBMCs, or DNA extracted from either sample type. Unmatched junction bases come to 4, with V trimmed by 2 bases and J by 6 bases. The CDR3, from cysteine to phenylalanine, totals 14 residues. Only the CDR3 DNA stays, 42 bases, in frame from base 1. From a lookup of the germline V gene, CDR1 and CDR2 are MNHEY and SVGAGI. With regard to this clone: Its antigen specificity is not known. No base quality information exists; no much larger clone differs at one position.

Material for sequencing was peripheral blood. The chain is encoded by TRBV6-5 joined to TRBJ1-2, with TRBD1 matching 9 junction bases. The sequence came from a man aged 60 to 69 with acute or convalescent COVID-19. The base sequence is TGTGCCAGCAGTTACGATGGGACAGGGAATGGCTACACCTTC. Its protein product is CASSYDGTGNGYTF.